Listed here is a single T cell receptor (beta chain). Its antigen specificity is not known. No qualities accompany the bases; no much larger clone lies one base away. The library relied on the immunoSEQ multiplex PCR assay. The study's processing was this. A statistical classification framework was built to diagnose cytomegalovirus status from the catalog of TCR beta chain sequences. The immuneACCESS repertoire file appears here via TCRdb, limited to in-frame rearrangements. These files lack a portion of the clones; in checked studies, under half of the deficit traces to unresolved V genes, and the cause of the others is not known. That table furnishes V, J and clone size, whereas the DNA furnished D and trimming. The sample records approximately 150,000 clones, around nine tenths of which are singletons. The top ten clones comprise about 2.5% of the sample. Ends trimmed: V by 1 base, J by 1 base; bases unmatched to a gene: 2. The CDR3 measures 16 amino acids from cysteine to phenylalanine. This entry keeps only the CDR3 DNA: 48 bases, framed from base 1. The germline V gene (reference sequence) gives CDR1 as LNHNV and CDR2 as YYDKDF.

This sample is part of a study of cytomegalovirus exposure and HLA in healthy donors listed by TCRdb under 2017. For the study in its entirety: The 666 repertoires of the first cohort and the 110 or so validation repertoires were produced on the same platform, according to a later analysis. The study was designed to test whether signatures of past pathogen exposure could be identified by cataloging public T cell receptors. Besides the first cohort of 666 subjects, a separate validation cohort made up of around 120 different subjects was used. To predict cytomegalovirus infection status, the study combined high-throughput TCR immunosequencing, statistical association of individual TCRs with disease status, and machine learning.

Study-wide findings and limitations: Cytomegalovirus status was reported to be diagnosed by the classifier with high specificity and sensitivity in both the original and validation cohorts. A later analysis lacked HLA typing for the validation cohort, so it scored co-occurrence in that cohort across all 120 or so repertoires. According to the authors, the approach could potentially be generalized to other disease states and immunological phenotypes. A total of roughly 160 TCR beta chains were listed by the study as associated with cytomegalovirus. In vitro tests confirmed that three of the cytomegalovirus-associated TCR beta chains recognize cytomegalovirus antigens. While some public TCRs were present in many individuals, most TCR sequences turned up only very rarely across donors. Of the cluster scores, 90% to 95% were above 0 in a later analysis, which found that TCRs clustered in the first cohort also tended to co-occur in the roughly 130 validation repertoires.

The donors were included in the validation cohort of over a hundred subjects, a group kept apart from the roughly 610-subject first cohort. Sequenced material: PBMCs. The clonotype originates from a young man in good health and CMV-seropositive. Rearrangement joined TRBV15 to TRBJ2-1, and TRBD1 aligns with 9 junction nucleotides. CDR3 region: CATSRATGGSYNEQFF. The DNA sequence is given as TGTGCCACCAGCAGAGCGACAGGGGGGTCCTACAATGAGCAGTTCTTC.